The 18 T cell receptor beta chains reported below all come from one sample, sequenced in a study of lung T cells in sarcoidosis with Löfgren's syndrome. TCRdb independently ran MiXCR on the reads; one entry per CDR3 protein. This sample has about 4,000 distinct CDR3 sequences, with 20% to 25% found just once. Material: CD4+ T cells from bronchoalveolar lavage. These receptors all stem from a human donor with sarcoidosis (Löfgren's syndrome or another form), or a control subject (not recorded which).

The V and J genes are TRBV20-1 and TRBJ1-5, with 7 bases identical to TRBD1. Germline V lookup: CDR1 DFQATT, CDR2 SNEGSKA (reference sequence). This CDR3 is 14 amino acids long. DNA for the CDR3: TGCAGCGCTCACGAAGGGGGCTCGGGTCAGCCCCAGCATTTT. Translation: CSAHEGGSGQPQHF.

At least ten counts were recorded for this clonotype. The V call is TRBV5-4, the J call TRBJ1-1; 9 bases map to TRBD1. CDR1 and CDR2 from the germline V gene are SGHNT and YYREEE (reference sequence). V shed 4 bases, J shed 0 bases, and the junction held 7 bases outside the gene matches. CDR3 size: 16 residues. The CDR3 is CASSRPRTGVNTEAFF. The CDR3 region has the DNA TGTGCCAGCAGCCGACCTCGGACAGGGGTGAACACTGAAGCTTTCTTT.

This clonotype occurred many times. The chain joins TRBV5-5 to TRBJ2-7, with D possibly matching TRBD1 (6 bases). Per the germline V gene, CDR1 is SGHKS and CDR2 is YYEKEE (reference sequence). The CDR3 consists of 15 residues. The germline V and J ends were trimmed by 4 bases and 3 bases, with 17 bases remaining between them. This CDR3 reads CASSGQVGASYEQYF. The DNA for the CDR3 is TGTGCCAGCAGCGGGCAGGTGGGGGCGAGCTACGAGCAGTACTTC.

At least ten counts were recorded for this clonotype. The gene calls are TRBV5-5 and TRBJ1-3, with D unresolved. CDR3 size: 15 residues. V lost 4 bases, J lost 2 bases, and 13 bases lay in between. The germline CDR1 and CDR2 sequences are SGHKS and YYEKEE (reference sequence). The CDR3 spells CASSEVPLTGNTIYF. In nucleotides, the CDR3 is TGTGCCAGCAGCGAGGTACCCTTAACTGGAAACACCATATATTTT.

A remark on this clonotype: Lacking the conserved final phenylalanine or tryptophan, this CDR3 likely reflects a read error. The chain employs TRBV18 and TRBJ2-3; D not resolved. V gave up 5 bases and J gave up 8 bases, with 14 bases separating them. This CDR3 comprises 13 residues. CDR1 and CDR2 from the germline V gene are KGHSH and LQKENI. DNA of the CDR3: TGTGCCAGCTCAGTAGGGATCCAAGGTACGCAGTATTCT. Its translation: CASSVGIQGTQYS.

This clonotype ranks as medium-sized. V gene TRBV6-1 combines with J gene TRBJ2-5; 9 bases match TRBD1. This CDR3 spans 15 amino acids. V dropped 5 bases and J dropped 5; count of bases not matched to a gene: 9. Germline V gene data show CDR1 as MNHNS and CDR2 as SASEGT. In nucleotides, the CDR3 is TGTGCCAGCAGTCCACAGGGGGCATTCGATGAGACCCAGTACTTC. It yields the protein CASSPQGAFDETQYF.

This clonotype is deemed medium-sized (0.01 to 0.1%). The chain employs TRBV2 and TRBJ2-2; 9 bases agree with TRBD1. CDR1 and CDR2 from the germline V gene are SNHLY and FYNNEI. V dropped 11 bases and J dropped 6; count of bases not matched to a gene: 10. There are 14 residues in the CDR3. This chain's CDR3 is CAFTGTGTPGELFF. The CDR3 bases are TGTGCCTTTACCGGGACAGGGACACCCGGGGAGCTGTTTTTT. The variable domain in full, completed from reference TRBV2 and TRBJ2-2, reads EPEVTQTPSHQVTQMGQEVILRCVPISNHLYFYWYRQILGQKVEFLVSFYNNEISEKSEIFDDQFSVERPDGSNFTLKIRSTKLEDSAMYFCAFTGTGTPGELFFGEGSRLTVL.

Comment on this clonotype: A junction boundary mismatches the germline segment, possibly from a read error. The chain combines TRBV28 with TRBJ2-1; D unclear. The length of the CDR3 is 15 residues. Germline assignment: CDR1 MDHEN and CDR2 SYDVKM. The CDR3 region is CASSSRKGGTNERFF. CDR3 coding DNA: TGCGCCAGCAGCTCCCGGAAGGGTGGTACGAATGAGCGGTTCTTC.

In its sample, this clonotype ranks as medium-sized. V gene TRBV5-1 combines with J gene TRBJ1-6; weak D call: TRBD1 (5 bases). This CDR3 contains 16 residues. Germline CDR1 reads SGHRS; CDR2 reads YFSETQ. The V and J ends lost 3 bases and 12 bases respectively, with 22 bases between them. CDR3: CASSSSTGTEFGPLHF. DNA of the CDR3: TGCGCCAGCAGCTCGTCAACCGGGACCGAATTTGGACCCCTCCACTTT.

The rearrangement uses TRBV10-1 and TRBJ1-1, with D maybe TRBD1 (6 bases). Germline CDR1 WNHNN, CDR2 SYGVQD (reference sequence). The CDR3 sequence is 14 residues long. Trimming removed 6 bases at V and 0 bases at J, with 11 bases between. The CDR3 reads CASRSGQLNTEAFF. CDR3 coding DNA: TGCGCCAGCAGATCTGGACAGCTGAACACTGAAGCTTTCTTT.

This clonotype qualifies as medium-sized. The chain joins TRBV6-1 to TRBJ1-4; D not certain. Germline V CDR1 and CDR2: MNHNS, SASEGT. V was pared by 6 bases and J by 8 bases, with 10 bases between. The CDR3 covers 12 residues. CDR3 residues: CASRHPSEKLFF. The CDR3 DNA follows: TGTGCCAGCAGGCACCCAAGCGAAAAACTGTTTTTT.

Comments on this clonotype: This likely comes from a read error, as the CDR3 has no conserved phenylalanine or tryptophan at its end. This chain links TRBV12-3 or TRBV12-4 with TRBJ2-7; D is unclear. The CDR3 consists of 11 residues. The germline V and J ends were trimmed by 7 bases and 5 bases, with 9 bases remaining between them. CDR3 amino acids: CASNAYNEQYS. CDR3 in DNA: TGTGCCAGCAATGCGTACAACGAGCAGTACTCC.

This clonotype was seen repeatedly, ten times or more. The rearrangement joins TRBV7-2 to TRBJ1-1; 9 bases match TRBD1. Germline V CDR1 and CDR2: SGHTA, FQGNSA. With V trimmed by 6 bases and J by 6 bases, 8 bases remained unmatched. This CDR3 has 14 residues. CDR3 sequence reads: CASSPQGAWAEAFF. The CDR3 DNA sequence: TGTGCCAGCAGTCCACAGGGGGCGTGGGCTGAAGCTTTCTTT.

This clonotype is deemed medium-sized. The chain joins TRBV7-2 to TRBJ2-3; tentatively, D is TRBD2 (6 bases). Per the germline V gene, CDR1 is SGHTA and CDR2 is FQGNSA. The CDR3 sequence is 15 residues long. Trimming left V 5 bases short and J 2 bases short, with 14 bases between. CDR3 sequence reads: CASSPGGMNTDTQYF. CDR3 bases: TGTGCCAGCAGCCCCGGGGGAATGAACACAGATACGCAGTATTTT.

V and J are TRBV12-2 and TRBJ2-7; TRBD1 is the table's D call and was not checked against the DNA. TRBV12-2 is termed a pseudogene. This CDR3 comprises 18 residues. The chain's CDR3 is CASRLVPATVTSSYEQYV. CDR3 in DNA: TGTGCAAGTCGCTTAGTCCCGGCGACAGTAACGAGCTCCTACGAGCAGTACGTC.

This clonotype is categorized as medium-sized. This chain connects TRBV7-9 to TRBJ2-1; D possibly corresponds to TRBD2 (5 bases). The germline V gene encodes CDR1 SEHNR and CDR2 FQNEAQ (reference sequence). Trimming took 1 base from V and 1 from J, leaving 5 bases between them. This CDR3 is 14 amino acids long. CDR3 nucleotides: TGTGCCAGCAGCTTAGGGACTTCCTACAATGAGCAGTTCTTC. It is translated as CASSLGTSYNEQFF. The full variable domain, with the rest looked up from reference TRBV7-9 and TRBJ2-1, is DTGVSQNPRHKITKRGQNVTFRCDPISEHNRLYWYRQTLGQGPEFLTYFQNEAQLEKSRLLSDRFSAERPKGSFSTLEIQRTEQGDSAMYLCASSLGTSYNEQFFGPGTRLTVL.

Regarding this clonotype: The junction and the germline gene differ at one end; a read error may be behind it. The chain couples TRBV27 to TRBJ1-2; TRBD1 is a possible D gene (5 bases). Germline CDR1 MNHEY, CDR2 SMNVEV (reference sequence). The CDR3 runs 16 residues. DNA of the CDR3: TGTGCCGGCAGTCCCTCCAGGGCCGCATATAGCTATGGCTACACCTTC. Protein: CAGSPSRAAYSYGYTF.

CDR3 coding DNA: TGTGCCAGCAGTTTACTCCTGGGAAATGAAAACACCATATATTTT. Protein product: CASSLLLGNENTIYF. V gene TRBV28 combines with J gene TRBJ1-3; D remains ambiguous. The germline gives CDR1 MDHEN, CDR2 SYDVKM. This CDR3 has 15 residues. Trimming removed 2 bases at V and 6 bases at J, with 14 bases between.